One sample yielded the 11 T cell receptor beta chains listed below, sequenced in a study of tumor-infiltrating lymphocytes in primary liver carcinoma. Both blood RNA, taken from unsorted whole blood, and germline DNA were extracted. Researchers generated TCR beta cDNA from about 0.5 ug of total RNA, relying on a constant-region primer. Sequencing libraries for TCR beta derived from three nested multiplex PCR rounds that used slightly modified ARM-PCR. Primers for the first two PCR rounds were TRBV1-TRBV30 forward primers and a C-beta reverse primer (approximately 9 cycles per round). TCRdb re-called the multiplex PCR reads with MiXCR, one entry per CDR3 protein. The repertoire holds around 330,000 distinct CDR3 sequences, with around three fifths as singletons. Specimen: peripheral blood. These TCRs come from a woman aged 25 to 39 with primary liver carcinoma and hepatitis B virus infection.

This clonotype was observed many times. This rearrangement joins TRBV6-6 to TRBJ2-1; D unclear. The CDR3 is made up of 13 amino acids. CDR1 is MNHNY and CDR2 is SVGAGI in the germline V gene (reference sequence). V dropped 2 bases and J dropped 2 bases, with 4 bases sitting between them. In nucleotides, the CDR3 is TGTGCCAGCAGTTACACCGCCTACAATGAGCAGTTCTTC. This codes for CASSYTAYNEQFF.

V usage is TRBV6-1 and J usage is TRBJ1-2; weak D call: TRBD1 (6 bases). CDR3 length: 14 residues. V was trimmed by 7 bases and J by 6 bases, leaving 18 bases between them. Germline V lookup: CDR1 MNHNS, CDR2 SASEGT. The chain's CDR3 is CASNVRDNNHGYTF. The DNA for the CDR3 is TGTGCCAGCAATGTTCGGGACAACAACCATGGCTACACCTTC.

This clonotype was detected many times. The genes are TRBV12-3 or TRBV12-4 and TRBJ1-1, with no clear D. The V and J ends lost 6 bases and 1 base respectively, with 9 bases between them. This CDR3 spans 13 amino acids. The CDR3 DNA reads TGTGCCAGCAGGAAAATTACGAACACTGAAGCTTTCTTT. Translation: CASRKITNTEAFF.

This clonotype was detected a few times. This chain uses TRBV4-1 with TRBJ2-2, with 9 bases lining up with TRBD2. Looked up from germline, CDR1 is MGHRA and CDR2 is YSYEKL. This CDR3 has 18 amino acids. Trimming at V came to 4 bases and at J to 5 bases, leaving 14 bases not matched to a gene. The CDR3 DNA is TGCGCCAGCAGCCCAACCCCTGGGGCTAGCGGGGTTACCGGGGAGCTGTTTTTT. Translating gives CASSPTPGASGVTGELFF.

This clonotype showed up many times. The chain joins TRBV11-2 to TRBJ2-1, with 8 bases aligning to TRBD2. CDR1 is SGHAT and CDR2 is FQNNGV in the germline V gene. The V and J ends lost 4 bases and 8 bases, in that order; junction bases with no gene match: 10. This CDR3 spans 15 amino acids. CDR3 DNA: TGTGCCAGCAGCTCCCAAGCGGGAGACAAGTATGAGCAGTTCTTC. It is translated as CASSSQAGDKYEQFF.

For the CDR3, the DNA is TGTGCCTGGGGATATTCCGGGACACCGAACACCGGGGAGCTGTTTTTT. This encodes CAWGYSGTPNTGELFF. The V gene is TRBV30, the J gene TRBJ2-2; D perhaps matches TRBD1 (6 bases). The V gene lost 5 bases and the J gene lost 0 bases, with 16 bases spanning the gap. This CDR3 is 16 amino acids long. Germline V gene sequence: CDR1 GTSNPN, CDR2 SVGIG (reference sequence).

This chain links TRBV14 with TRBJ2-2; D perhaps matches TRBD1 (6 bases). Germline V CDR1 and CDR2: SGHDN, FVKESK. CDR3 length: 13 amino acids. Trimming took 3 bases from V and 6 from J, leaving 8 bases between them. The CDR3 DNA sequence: TGTGCCAGCAGCCATACAGGGCCCGGGGAGCTGTTTTTT. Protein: CASSHTGPGELFF.

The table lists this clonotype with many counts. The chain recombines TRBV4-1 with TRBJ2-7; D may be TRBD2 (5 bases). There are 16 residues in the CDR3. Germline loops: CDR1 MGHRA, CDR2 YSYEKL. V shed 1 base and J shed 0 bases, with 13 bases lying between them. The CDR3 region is CASSQALQDFSYEQYF. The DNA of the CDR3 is TGCGCCAGCAGCCAAGCGCTCCAGGACTTCTCCTACGAGCAGTACTTC.

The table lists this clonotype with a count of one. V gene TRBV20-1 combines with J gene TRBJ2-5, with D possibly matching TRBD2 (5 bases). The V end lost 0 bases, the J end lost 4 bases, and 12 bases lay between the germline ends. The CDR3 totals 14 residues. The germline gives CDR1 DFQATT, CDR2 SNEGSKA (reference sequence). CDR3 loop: CSARDQSGLETQYF. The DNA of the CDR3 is TGCAGTGCTAGAGATCAAAGCGGACTAGAGACCCAGTACTTC.

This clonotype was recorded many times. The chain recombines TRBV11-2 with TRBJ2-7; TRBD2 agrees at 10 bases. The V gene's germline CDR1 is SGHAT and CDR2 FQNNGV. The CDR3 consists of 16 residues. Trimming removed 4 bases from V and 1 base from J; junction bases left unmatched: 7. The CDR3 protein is CASSSGTTSGSYEQYF. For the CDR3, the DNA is TGTGCCAGCAGCTCCGGAACGACTAGCGGGTCCTACGAGCAGTACTTC.

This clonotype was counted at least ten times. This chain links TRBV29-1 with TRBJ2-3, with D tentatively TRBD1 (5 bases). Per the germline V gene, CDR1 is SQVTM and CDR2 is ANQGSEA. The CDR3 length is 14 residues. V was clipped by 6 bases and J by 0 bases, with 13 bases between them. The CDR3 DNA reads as TGCAGCGTAGGGGTCATCTCTAGCACAGATACGCAGTATTTT. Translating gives CSVGVISSTDTQYF.